These 8 T cell receptor beta chains were all obtained from the same sample, sequenced in a study of blood T cell repertoires in COVID-19. Method: immunoSEQ multiplex PCR; TCRdb's copy keeps in-frame clones and lacks some. The profile shows over 10,000 clones, 75% to 90% of them singletons. Sequenced sample: peripheral blood. The receptors come from a human donor in a cohort sampled during active COVID-19.

This rearrangement joins TRBV5-1 to TRBJ2-1; TRBD2 agrees at 12 bases. The V segment lost 4 bases and the J segment 1 base; nucleotides outside the gene matches: 3. This CDR3 spans 16 amino acids. Germline CDR1 SGHRS, CDR2 YFSETQ. Written as DNA, the CDR3 is TGCGCCAGCAGCCTGGGGACTAGCGGGTCCTACAATGAGCAGTTCTTC. Translated: CASSLGTSGSYNEQFF. The variable domain in full, completed from reference TRBV5-1 and TRBJ2-1, reads KAGVTQTPRYLIKTRGQQVTLSCSPISGHRSVSWYQQTPGQGLQFLFEYFSETQRNKGNFPGRFSGRQFSNSRSEMNVSTLELGDSALYLCASSLGTSGSYNEQFFGPGTRLTVL.

The chain carries TRBV7-6 and TRBJ2-1, with 8 bases aligning to TRBD2. The CDR3 is made up of 13 amino acids. The V gene end was trimmed by 5 bases and the J gene end by 6 bases; junction bases not matched to a gene: 3. Germline CDR1 is SGHVS and CDR2 is FNYEAQ. The CDR3 DNA reads as TGTGCCAGCAGCCGCGGGACTAGCAATGAGCAGTTCTTC. Translation: CASSRGTSNEQFF.

The chain recombines TRBV2 with TRBJ1-2; 8 bases line up with TRBD1. Unmatched junction bases numbered 5, after V lost 5 bases and J lost 0 bases. The CDR3 extends over 15 amino acids. The germline V gene has CDR1 SNHLY and CDR2 FYNNEI. The chain's CDR3 is CASSSGQATNYGYTF. CDR3 DNA: TGTGCCAGCAGTTCGGGACAGGCGACTAACTATGGCTACACCTTC.

The J gene is TRBJ2-3, the V gene TRBV6-4, with 9 bases aligning to TRBD1. CDR3 length equals 14 residues. V dropped 4 bases and J dropped 3; count of bases not matched to a gene: 2. Germline V gene data show CDR1 as MRHNA and CDR2 as SNTAGT. In DNA form, the CDR3 reads TGTGCCAGCAGTGCGGGGACAGGGACAGATACGCAGTATTTT. Translated, it gives CASSAGTGTDTQYF.

The rearrangement links TRBV28 to TRBJ2-5; D is perhaps TRBD1 (5 bases). V shed 10 bases and J shed 5 bases, with 17 bases lying between them. Germline lookup yields CDR1 MDHEN and CDR2 SYDVKM. CDR3 length equals 13 residues. The CDR3 sequence: CATLGTGWETQYF. CDR3 nucleotide sequence: TGTGCCACCCTCGGTACAGGCTGGGAGACCCAGTACTTC.

This chain links TRBV6-2 or TRBV6-3 with TRBJ2-7; 9 positions match TRBD1. The CDR3 is made up of 20 amino acids. Per the germline V gene, CDR1 is MNHEY and CDR2 is SVGEGT. Unmatched junction bases numbered 15, after V lost 0 bases and J lost 0 bases. CDR3 DNA: TGTGCCAGCAGTTACTCGATTGCGGGCGCGGGACAGGGTGTCTCCTACGAGCAGTACTTC. Translation gives CASSYSIAGAGQGVSYEQYF.

The V gene is TRBV13, the J gene TRBJ2-1, with 8 positions matching TRBD2. Germline V gene sequence: CDR1 PRHDT, CDR2 FYEKMQ (reference sequence). The CDR3 spans 18 residues. V gave up 1 base and J gave up 8 bases; unmatched junction bases: 16. The CDR3: CASSLESRAGGTRYEQFF. In DNA form, the CDR3 reads TGTGCCAGCAGCTTAGAATCTCGGGCGGGGGGTACGAGGTATGAGCAGTTCTTC.

J is TRBJ2-1 and V is TRBV7-2; 13 nucleotides agree with TRBD2. Germline V gene data show CDR1 as SGHTA and CDR2 as FQGNSA. There are 17 residues in the CDR3. With V trimmed by 3 bases and J by 2 bases, 4 bases remained unmatched. The CDR3 bases are TGTGCCAGCAGCTTGACTAGCGGGGGGTCAACCTACAATGAGCAGTTCTTC. Translated, it gives CASSLTSGGSTYNEQFF.